Listed here is a single T cell receptor beta chain. The data originate from a study of blood T cell repertoires in COVID-19. In the study overall: The study drew acute and convalescent COVID-19 samples from the United States, Italy and Spain.

In the authors' methods: Estimated nucleated cell counts came from reference gene primer amplification. Clones were sequenced by immunoSEQ multiplex PCR, and TCRdb holds only the in-frame ones, with some missing. V and J calls and clone size are those listed in that table; D and trimming were worked out from the DNA. Seen here are about 190,000 clones, over 70% observed once, and the top ten hold 5.5% to 8.5%. This CDR3 spans 17 amino acids. CDR1 and CDR2 from the germline V gene are SGHTA and FQGTGA. Trimming took 1 base from V and 3 from J; bases not matched to a gene: 7. The clonotype was recovered from a man between 60 and 75 years old with acute or convalescent COVID-19. The material sequenced was peripheral blood. The V call is TRBV7-3, the J call TRBJ1-3; 9 bases agree with TRBD1. CDR3: CASSLMGQGSLGNTIYF. The DNA for the CDR3 is TGTGCCAGCAGCTTAATGGGACAGGGCTCCCTTGGAAACACCATATATTTT.